A selection of T cell receptor beta chains follows, all from one sample in a study of T cell repertoires in ileal Crohn's disease. TCRdb keeps only in-frame clones here, not all; method: immunoSEQ multiplex PCR. This table holds some 14,000 clones, roughly nine tenths found once. Input material: ileal tissue. These receptors all stem from an adult with Crohn's disease. Both conserved end residues are part of each CDR3. Fields, in order: J gene, V gene, D gene, clone size, CDR3 protein, CDR3 DNA. D genes are given only for firm matches. Clone size appears in some rows only: once, few, many, or a class for an expanded clone.

J gene: TRBJ1-2; V gene: TRBV2; D gene: TRBD1; clone size: .; CDR3 protein: CATHLDRDYYGYTF; CDR3 DNA: TGTGCCACCCACTTGGACAGGGATTACTATGGCTACACCTTC
J gene: TRBJ2-2; V gene: TRBV6-1; D gene: TRBD1; clone size: .; CDR3 protein: CASRGQTNTGELFF; CDR3 DNA: TGTGCCAGCAGGGGACAGACTAACACCGGGGAGCTGTTTTTT
J gene: TRBJ1-1; V gene: TRBV19; D gene: .; clone size: .; CDR3 protein: CASKRGAGPNTEAFF; CDR3 DNA: TGTGCCAGTAAACGGGGGGCGGGGCCTAACACTGAAGCTTTCTTT
J gene: TRBJ2-2; V gene: TRBV7-3; D gene: .; clone size: .; CDR3 protein: CASSQGGALNTGELFF; CDR3 DNA: TGTGCCAGCAGCCAGGGGGGAGCCCTGAACACCGGGGAGCTGTTTTTT
J gene: TRBJ2-2; V gene: TRBV6-1; D gene: .; clone size: .; CDR3 protein: CASSELWAGLGGELFF; CDR3 DNA: TGTGCCAGCAGTGAGCTTTGGGCGGGGCTCGGCGGGGAGCTGTTTTTT
J gene: TRBJ1-2; V gene: TRBV9; D gene: .; clone size: .; CDR3 protein: CAGSLGPYGYTF; CDR3 DNA: TGTGCCGGCAGCTTGGGGCCCTATGGCTACACCTTC
J gene: TRBJ1-5; V gene: TRBV2; D gene: TRBD1; clone size: .; CDR3 protein: CASSGQGSNQPQHF; CDR3 DNA: TGTGCCAGCAGTGGACAGGGTAGCAATCAGCCCCAGCATTTT
J gene: TRBJ2-7; V gene: TRBV5-6; D gene: .; clone size: .; CDR3 protein: CASSWEAYEQYF; CDR3 DNA: TGTGCCAGCAGCTGGGAGGCCTACGAGCAGTACTTC
J gene: TRBJ2-7; V gene: TRBV28; D gene: .; clone size: .; CDR3 protein: CASSADYGTSYEQYF; CDR3 DNA: TGTGCCAGCAGTGCGGACTACGGAACCTCCTACGAGCAGTACTTC
J gene: TRBJ1-5; V gene: TRBV19; D gene: .; clone size: .; CDR3 protein: CASSIVGRGTYQPQHF; CDR3 DNA: TGTGCCAGTAGTATAGTGGGCAGGGGTACTTATCAGCCCCAGCATTTT
J gene: TRBJ1-1; V gene: TRBV5-4; D gene: TRBD1; clone size: once; CDR3 protein: CASSSKQDRDTEAFF; CDR3 DNA: TGTGCCAGCAGCTCTAAACAGGACAGGGACACTGAAGCTTTCTTT
J gene: TRBJ2-3; V gene: TRBV29-1; D gene: TRBD2; clone size: .; CDR3 protein: CSVEGLAGRTDTQYF; CDR3 DNA: TGCAGCGTTGAAGGGCTAGCGGGCCGCACAGATACGCAGTATTTT
J gene: TRBJ1-6; V gene: TRBV19; D gene: .; clone size: .; CDR3 protein: CASSSAGDNSPLHF; CDR3 DNA: TGTGCCAGTAGTTCCGCAGGGGATAATTCACCCCTCCACTTT
J gene: TRBJ1-5; V gene: TRBV19; D gene: .; clone size: .; CDR3 protein: CASSIGFSLSNQPQHF; CDR3 DNA: TGTGCCAGTAGTATTGGTTTCTCGCTAAGCAATCAGCCCCAGCATTTT
J gene: TRBJ2-3; V gene: TRBV19; D gene: TRBD2; clone size: .; CDR3 protein: CASRRTSAVGDTQYF; CDR3 DNA: TGTGCCAGTAGGAGGACTAGCGCGGTAGGAGATACGCAGTATTTT
J gene: TRBJ2-3; V gene: TRBV2; D gene: .; clone size: .; CDR3 protein: CATKGGSTDTQYF; CDR3 DNA: TGTGCCACCAAAGGGGGATCCACAGATACGCAGTATTTT
J gene: TRBJ2-7; V gene: TRBV7-9; D gene: .; clone size: .; CDR3 protein: CASNPGHSSYEQYF; CDR3 DNA: TGTGCCAGCAACCCGGGACATTCCTCCTACGAGCAGTACTTC
J gene: TRBJ1-4; V gene: TRBV5-1; D gene: .; clone size: .; CDR3 protein: CASSLASDEKLFF; CDR3 DNA: TGCGCCAGCAGCTTGGCCTCAGATGAAAAACTGTTTTTT
J gene: TRBJ1-4; V gene: TRBV5-4; D gene: TRBD1; clone size: .; CDR3 protein: CASQRGPATNEKLFF; CDR3 DNA: TGTGCCAGCCAAAGGGGGCCTGCAACTAATGAAAAACTGTTTTTT
J gene: TRBJ1-2; V gene: TRBV19; D gene: TRBD1; clone size: few; CDR3 protein: CASSPTSGTGPRAF; CDR3 DNA: TGTGCCAGTAGTCCTACATCCGGGACAGGGCCTAGGGCCTTC
J gene: TRBJ2-3; V gene: TRBV4-3; D gene: TRBD2; clone size: .; CDR3 protein: CASSDGSSGSTDTQYF; CDR3 DNA: TGCGCCAGCAGTGATGGATCTAGCGGTTCCACAGATACGCAGTATTTT
J gene: TRBJ1-5; V gene: TRBV19; D gene: .; clone size: .; CDR3 protein: CASSPAGGESAQHF; CDR3 DNA: TGTGCCAGTAGCCCCGCTGGGGGGGAATCGGCCCAGCATTTT
J gene: TRBJ1-5; V gene: TRBV6-1; D gene: .; clone size: .; CDR3 protein: CASSEAQDGNQPQHF; CDR3 DNA: TGTGCCAGCAGTGAAGCGCAGGATGGCAATCAGCCCCAGCATTTT
J gene: TRBJ2-3; V gene: TRBV6-1; D gene: TRBD2; clone size: .; CDR3 protein: CASSGTRGADTQYF; CDR3 DNA: TGTGCCAGCAGTGGGACTAGGGGCGCAGATACGCAGTATTTT
J gene: TRBJ2-7; V gene: TRBV30; D gene: .; clone size: .; CDR3 protein: CAWSVLRGHTYEQYF; CDR3 DNA: TGTGCCTGGAGTGTATTGAGGGGACACACTTACGAGCAGTACTTC
J gene: TRBJ1-5; V gene: TRBV6-1; D gene: TRBD1; clone size: .; CDR3 protein: CASSVAGTGFPFTNQPQHF; CDR3 DNA: TGTGCCAGCAGTGTCGCCGGGACAGGCTTTCCTTTTACAAATCAGCCCCAGCATTTT
J gene: TRBJ1-1; V gene: TRBV5-1; D gene: .; clone size: .; CDR3 protein: CASSLGQVAEAFF; CDR3 DNA: TGCGCCAGCAGCTTGGGGCAGGTCGCTGAAGCTTTCTTT
J gene: TRBJ2-7; V gene: TRBV6-1; D gene: .; clone size: .; CDR3 protein: CASTRTSLSYEQYF; CDR3 DNA: TGTGCCAGCACTCGGACATCCCTCTCCTACGAGCAGTACTTC
J gene: TRBJ2-7; V gene: TRBV10-1; D gene: .; clone size: .; CDR3 protein: CAPPLVGQLKHRAYEQYF; CDR3 DNA: TGCGCCCCGCCCCTCGTAGGACAGCTGAAGCATAGAGCCTACGAGCAGTACTTC
J gene: TRBJ2-5; V gene: TRBV7-3; D gene: TRBD2; clone size: .; CDR3 protein: CASSLTGGQETQYF; CDR3 DNA: TGTGCCAGCAGCTTAACGGGGGGGCAAGAGACCCAGTACTTC
J gene: TRBJ1-1; V gene: TRBV29-1; D gene: .; clone size: .; CDR3 protein: CSAKAAGNTEAFF; CDR3 DNA: TGCAGCGCCAAAGCGGCAGGGAACACTGAAGCTTTCTTT
J gene: TRBJ1-2; V gene: TRBV2; D gene: .; clone size: .; CDR3 protein: CASRGGTGINYGYTF; CDR3 DNA: TGTGCCAGCAGGGGGGGGACGGGAATTAACTATGGCTACACCTTC
J gene: TRBJ2-4; V gene: TRBV7-9; D gene: TRBD1; clone size: .; CDR3 protein: CASSSADRKNIQYF; CDR3 DNA: TGTGCCAGCAGCTCCGCGGACAGGAAAAACATTCAGTACTTC
J gene: TRBJ1-5; V gene: TRBV19; D gene: .; clone size: .; CDR3 protein: CASRVQSYSNQPQHF; CDR3 DNA: TGTGCCAGTAGAGTACAGAGCTATAGCAATCAGCCCCAGCATTTT
J gene: TRBJ1-5; V gene: TRBV30; D gene: .; clone size: .; CDR3 protein: CAWSVESGNQPQHF; CDR3 DNA: TGTGCCTGGAGTGTAGAGTCGGGTAATCAGCCCCAGCATTTT
J gene: TRBJ2-3; V gene: TRBV12-2; D gene: .; clone size: .; CDR3 protein: CASRCRGGLAGGSTDTQYF; CDR3 DNA: TGTGCAAGTCGCTGTAGGGGGGGACTAGCGGGGGGTAGCACAGATACGCAGTATTTT
J gene: TRBJ2-1; V gene: TRBV19; D gene: .; clone size: .; CDR3 protein: CASSDYTYNEQFF; CDR3 DNA: TGTGCCAGTAGCGACTATACCTACAATGAGCAGTTCTTC
J gene: TRBJ2-2; V gene: TRBV7-2; D gene: TRBD1; clone size: once; CDR3 protein: CASSLAPTGLITGELFF; CDR3 DNA: TGTGCCAGCAGCTTAGCTCCGACAGGGCTTATCACCGGGGAGCTGTTTTTT
J gene: TRBJ1-4; V gene: TRBV15; D gene: TRBD1; clone size: once; CDR3 protein: CATSRGLTGGGEKLFF; CDR3 DNA: TGTGCCACCAGCAGAGGGCTGACAGGGGGAGGTGAAAAACTGTTTTTT
J gene: TRBJ2-2; V gene: TRBV7-9; D gene: TRBD2; clone size: .; CDR3 protein: CASSPETSGRRGELFF; CDR3 DNA: TGTGCCAGCAGCCCCGAAACTAGCGGGAGGCGCGGGGAGCTGTTTTTT
J gene: TRBJ1-2; V gene: TRBV19; D gene: TRBD1; clone size: .; CDR3 protein: CASSDRGRTNYGYTF; CDR3 DNA: TGTGCCAGTAGTGACAGGGGACGAACTAACTATGGCTACACCTTC
J gene: TRBJ2-1; V gene: TRBV4-2; D gene: TRBD2; clone size: .; CDR3 protein: CASSQGAGLAGESEQFF; CDR3 DNA: TGTGCCAGCAGCCAAGGAGCGGGACTAGCGGGAGAGAGTGAGCAGTTCTTC
J gene: TRBJ2-4; V gene: TRBV5-5; D gene: TRBD2; clone size: .; CDR3 protein: CASSFNRGLAGGNIQYF; CDR3 DNA: TGTGCCAGCAGCTTTAATCGGGGACTAGCGGGAGGTAACATTCAGTACTTC
J gene: TRBJ1-3; V gene: TRBV9; D gene: .; clone size: .; CDR3 protein: CASSVAPLDTFSGNTIYF; CDR3 DNA: TGTGCCAGCAGCGTAGCCCCCCTTGACACTTTCTCTGGAAACACCATATATTTT
J gene: TRBJ1-2; V gene: TRBV30; D gene: TRBD1; clone size: once; CDR3 protein: CASNIDRGLSYGYTF; CDR3 DNA: TGTGCCTCGAACATAGACAGGGGACTATCCTACGGCTACACCTTC
J gene: TRBJ1-4; V gene: TRBV5-1; D gene: .; clone size: .; CDR3 protein: CASRIEGVNEKLFF; CDR3 DNA: TGCGCCAGCAGGATCGAGGGGGTTAATGAAAAACTGTTTTTT
J gene: TRBJ2-7; V gene: TRBV6-5; D gene: .; clone size: .; CDR3 protein: CASSSGGHEQYF; CDR3 DNA: TGTGCCAGCAGTTCCGGGGGACACGAGCAGTACTTC